What follows are 3 T cell receptor beta chains derived from one specimen sequenced in a study of spatial heterogeneity in lung cancer. Study-level results: Tumoral mutation counts were tracked by counts of expanded intratumoral alpha and beta TCRs.

These receptors have no known antigen. Each CDR3 protein is one row after TCRdb ran MiXCR on the 5' RACE reads. The table lists about 3,500 distinct CDR3 sequences, under 6% of them singletons. As for time point: sample taken at primary tumor resection. Sequenced here: lung tumor tissue, sampled at surgery. These receptors were collected from a female donor with early-stage non-small cell lung cancer.

This clonotype has a count of ten or more. A library made for alpha chains picked up this beta chain off target, so its size means little. The chain recombines TRBV3-1 with TRBJ1-6; D might be TRBD1 (5 bases). This CDR3 region has 14 residues. Germline V gene data show CDR1 as LGHDT and CDR2 as YNNKEL (reference sequence). Trimming took off 5 bases at V and 7 bases at J, with 12 bases between the two ends. The CDR3 region is CASSNRDRNSPLHF. The CDR3 region has the DNA TGTGCCAGCAGCAACCGGGACCGGAATTCACCCCTCCACTTT.

This clonotype is categorized as medium-sized. This beta chain is an off-target read within a library intended for alpha chains, so its frequency means little. V gene TRBV6-1 combines with J gene TRBJ1-2, with 9 positions matching TRBD1. Trimming removed 4 bases from V and 3 bases from J; junction bases left unmatched: 12. CDR3 length: 17 residues. In germline, CDR1 is MNHNS, CDR2 SASEGT. The CDR3 coding sequence is TGTGCCAGCAGTGCAGGCTGGACAGGGGTGGGCGACTATGGCTACACCTTC. Amino acid sequence: CASSAGWTGVGDYGYTF.

This clonotype showed up just a few times. This beta chain is an off-target read within a library intended for alpha chains, so its frequency means little. The rearrangement uses TRBV19 and TRBJ2-1; 13 bases are a match to TRBD2. The CDR3 loop spans 15 amino acids. Germline CDR1 is LNHDA and CDR2 is SQIVND (reference sequence). J gave up 9 bases and V 4 bases, and 6 bases lay outside the gene matches. CDR3 sequence: CASSTLAGGRSEQFF. CDR3 sequence (DNA): TGTGCCAGTAGTACACTAGCGGGGGGGCGTAGTGAGCAGTTCTTC.